This is a list of T cell receptor beta chains from one sample in a study of blood T cell repertoires in COVID-19. Produced via immunoSEQ multiplex PCR; TCRdb's table is partial and in-frame only. This sample yields approximately 120,000 clones, of which approximately 83% are seen a single time; approximately 20% belongs to the top ten. The sequencing sample was made of peripheral blood. These receptors were obtained from a woman aged 45-65 years who had recovered from COVID-19. CDR3s include the opening cysteine and the closing phenylalanine or tryptophan. D genes are given only for firm matches. Size is omitted from some rows. Given values are once, few, many or a class for expanded clones.

v_call	j_call	clone_size	d_call	cdr3_aa	cdr3_nt
TRBV30	TRBJ2-3	NA	TRBD2	CAGRAGERLRDTQYF	TGTGCCGGAAGAGCGGGAGAGAGGTTGAGAGATACGCAGTATTTT
TRBV7-2	TRBJ1-1	NA	NA	CASSQQTVLSTEAFF	TGTGCCAGCAGCCAACAGACAGTTTTGAGCACTGAAGCTTTCTTT
TRBV19	TRBJ2-6	NA	TRBD2	CASSIYGAGGISSGANVLTF	TGTGCCAGTAGTATATATGGAGCGGGGGGAATTAGCTCTGGGGCCAACGTCCTGACTTTC
TRBV25-1	TRBJ1-1	NA	TRBD1	CASSEWTGERAFF	TGTGCCAGCAGTGAATGGACAGGGGAGCGAGCTTTCTTT
TRBV5-1	TRBJ2-3	few	TRBD2	CASSSPGLADTQYF	TGCGCCAGCAGCTCGCCGGGACTAGCGGATACGCAGTATTTT
TRBV4-2	TRBJ2-3	NA	NA	CASSPRETDTQYF	TGTGCCAGCAGCCCCCGTGAGACAGATACGCAGTATTTT
TRBV18	TRBJ2-2	NA	TRBD1	CASSPVGQGGTGELFF	TGTGCCAGCTCACCAGTCGGACAGGGTGGGACCGGGGAGCTGTTTTTT
TRBV6-6	TRBJ1-5	NA	TRBD1	CASSQRQGGSNQPQHF	TGTGCCAGCAGTCAACGACAGGGGGGTAGCAATCAGCCCCAGCATTTT
TRBV12-3/TRBV12-4	TRBJ1-4	NA	NA	CASSLGNFGKLFF	TGTGCCAGCAGTCTCGGTAATTTTGGAAAACTGTTTTTT
TRBV3-1/TRBV3-2	TRBJ1-2	NA	TRBD1	CASSQGGTGNYGYTF	TGTGCCAGCAGCCAAGGCGGGACAGGGAACTATGGCTACACCTTC
TRBV19	TRBJ1-1	once	NA	CASSIDLGGATEAFF	TGTGCCAGTAGTATAGATCTTGGGGGCGCGACTGAAGCTTTCTTT
TRBV10-1	TRBJ1-1	NA	NA	CASSEAGLNTEAFF	TGCGCCAGCAGTGAAGCAGGGCTGAACACTGAAGCTTTCTTT
TRBV3-1/TRBV3-2	TRBJ2-1	NA	TRBD2	CASSLFPSGLNNEQFF	TGTGCCAGCAGTCTCTTTCCTAGCGGGCTAAACAATGAGCAGTTCTTC
TRBV18	TRBJ1-2	NA	NA	CASSPREDYGYTF	TGTGCCAGCTCACCACGGGAGGACTATGGCTACACCTTC
TRBV7-9	TRBJ1-4	NA	TRBD1	CASSSRPGQGGEKLFF	TGTGCCAGCAGCTCAAGACCGGGACAGGGGGGTGAAAAACTGTTTTTT
TRBV7-9	TRBJ1-2	NA	TRBD1	CASSPTGGYGYTF	TGTGCCAGCAGCCCAACAGGGGGCTATGGCTACACCTTC
TRBV19	TRBJ2-1	NA	TRBD1	CASTLTNRGTYNEQFF	TGTGCCAGTACACTCACGAACAGGGGGACCTACAATGAGCAGTTCTTC
TRBV27	TRBJ2-7	NA	NA	CASSLSGRLDSYEQYF	TGTGCCAGCAGTTTATCGGGGAGACTAGATTCCTACGAGCAGTACTTC
TRBV7-3	TRBJ2-3	NA	TRBD2	CASSSGLAGGADTQYF	TGTGCCAGCAGCTCTGGACTAGCGGGGGGTGCAGATACGCAGTATTTT
TRBV5-1	TRBJ2-1	NA	NA	CASKTESGIINEQFF	TGCGCCAGCAAAACGGAGTCCGGGATCATCAATGAGCAGTTCTTC
TRBV4-3	TRBJ2-5	few	NA	CASSHKLWAKETQYF	TGCGCCAGCAGCCATAAACTTTGGGCCAAAGAGACCCAGTACTTC
TRBV30	TRBJ2-7	NA	TRBD2	CAWSLGSGSYYEQYF	TGTGCCTGGAGTCTAGGCAGCGGGAGTTACTACGAGCAGTACTTC
TRBV6-1	TRBJ1-2	NA	NA	CASSERHYYGYTF	TGTGCCAGCAGTGAGCGACATTATTATGGCTACACCTTC
TRBV3-1/TRBV3-2	TRBJ2-5	NA	TRBD2	CASSQDSTLAGVPTAQYF	TGTGCCAGCAGCCAAGACTCAACTCTAGCGGGGGTGCCTACGGCCCAGTACTTC
TRBV7-6	TRBJ1-4	few	NA	CASSLAGGGAREKLFF	TGTGCCAGCAGCTTAGCCGGTGGGGGGGCACGGGAAAAACTGTTTTTT
TRBV19	TRBJ2-6	NA	NA	CASSNRGSPFKSGANVLTF	TGTGCCAGTAGTAACCGGGGATCCCCCTTTAAGTCTGGGGCCAACGTCCTGACTTTC
TRBV9	TRBJ2-3	NA	TRBD2	CASSVGLAGDSTDTQYF	TGTGCCAGCAGCGTCGGACTAGCGGGAGATAGCACAGATACGCAGTATTTT
TRBV5-1	TRBJ1-1	NA	NA	CASSLGLTVAEAFF	TGCGCCAGCAGCTTGGGACTAACGGTCGCTGAAGCTTTCTTT
TRBV29-1	TRBJ1-2	NA	NA	CSVAQGLGYTF	TGCAGCGTTGCTCAGGGGTTAGGCTACACCTTC
TRBV7-2	TRBJ1-1	few	TRBD1	CASSLDRTGGTEAFF	TGTGCCAGCAGCTTAGATCGGACAGGGGGTACTGAAGCTTTCTTT
TRBV29-1	TRBJ2-5	NA	TRBD2	CSVDGIKLLAGETQYF	TGCAGCGTTGACGGTATTAAGTTACTAGCGGGAGAGACCCAGTACTTC
TRBV19	TRBJ1-5	NA	NA	CASSMGDRPNQPQHF	TGTGCCAGTAGTATGGGTGACAGGCCCAATCAGCCCCAGCATTTT
TRBV7-8	TRBJ1-1	NA	NA	CASSQDSMNTEAFF	TGTGCCAGCAGCCAGGACAGCATGAACACTGAAGCTTTCTTT
TRBV18	TRBJ2-5	NA	NA	CASSPRSQGETQYF	TGTGCCAGCTCACCACGGTCCCAGGGAGAGACCCAGTACTTC
TRBV7-3	TRBJ2-7	NA	TRBD2	CASSLQGLAGYEQYF	TGTGCCAGCAGTTTACAGGGACTAGCGGGCTACGAGCAGTACTTC
TRBV5-6	TRBJ2-7	NA	TRBD2	CASRKGGLAGVRSYEQYF	TGTGCCAGCAGAAAAGGGGGCCTAGCGGGAGTTAGGTCCTACGAGCAGTACTTC
TRBV18	TRBJ2-3	NA	NA	CASSQQTSTDTQYF	TGTGCCAGCTCACAACAAACAAGCACAGATACGCAGTATTTT
TRBV5-1	TRBJ2-5	once	TRBD2	CASSSSGSRAETQYF	TGCGCCAGCAGCTCTAGCGGGAGCCGCGCAGAGACCCAGTACTTC
TRBV9	TRBJ2-2	NA	NA	CASSVEGVSGELFF	TGTGCCAGCAGCGTAGAGGGAGTGTCCGGGGAGCTGTTTTTT
TRBV12-3/TRBV12-4	TRBJ1-1	once	TRBD1	CASTGTGVEAFF	TGTGCCAGCACCGGGACAGGGGTTGAAGCTTTCTTT
TRBV30	TRBJ1-3	few	NA	CAWSVSGRNTIYF	TGTGCCTGGAGCGTGTCAGGGAGAAACACCATATATTTT
TRBV2	TRBJ1-6	NA	TRBD1	CAIIVSGQGAVIAPLHF	TGTGCCATCATCGTAAGCGGACAGGGAGCGGTTATAGCACCCCTCCACTTT
TRBV19	TRBJ2-1	NA	TRBD2	CASSGGLAGGYNEQFF	TGTGCCAGTAGTGGGGGACTAGCGGGGGGTTACAATGAGCAGTTCTTC
TRBV16	TRBJ2-5	NA	NA	CASSQSLTAPQETQYF	TGTGCCAGCAGCCAATCGTTGACAGCGCCTCAAGAGACCCAGTACTTC
TRBV7-9	TRBJ2-7	NA	TRBD1	CASSIGQGLYEQYF	TGTGCCAGCAGCATCGGACAGGGGCTCTACGAGCAGTACTTC